This is a list of T cell receptor beta chains from one sample in a study of regulatory T cells in long-lasting Graves disease. TCRdb called the multiplex PCR reads again in MiXCR, with one record for every CDR3 protein. This table holds more than 300,000 distinct CDR3 sequences, around 23% found once. Sequencing used peripheral blood mononuclear cells (PBMCs), obtained when the disease was refractory, from a patient treated with antithyroid drugs. These TCRs come from a woman aged 35 to 49 with Graves disease. Each CDR3 is given with its conserved first and last residue. D genes are given only for firm matches. Not every row has a clone size; where given, it reads once, few, many or a size class.

v_call	clone_size	j_call	d_call	cdr3_nt	cdr3_aa
TRBV20-1	.	TRBJ1-1	.	TGCAGTGCTAGAACGGGAACCATGAACACTGAAGCTTTCTTT	CSARTGTMNTEAFF
TRBV20-1	few	TRBJ1-1	.	TGCAGTGCTAGCCCCGGACAGTTGACTGAAGCTTTCTTT	CSASPGQLTEAFF
TRBV20-1	many	TRBJ2-2	.	TGCAGTGCTAGCATTCAGGGCCCTTTAACCGGGGAGCTGTTTTTT	CSASIQGPLTGELFF
TRBV10-3	.	TRBJ2-2	.	TGTGCCATCGGCACCGGGGAGCTGTTTTTT	CAIGTGELFF
TRBV14	.	TRBJ2-5	TRBD2	TGTGCCAACAGCCAACGCGGGAGGGCCGTAGAGACCCAGTACTTC	CANSQRGRAVETQYF
TRBV3-1	few	TRBJ1-1	TRBD1	TGTGCCAGCGGACTCCCCGGACAGGGTAACACTGAAGCTTTCTTT	CASGLPGQGNTEAFF
TRBV6-1	.	TRBJ1-5	.	TGTGCCAGCAGGGCCCAAGGGCCCCAGCATTTT	CASRAQGPQHF
TRBV28	many	TRBJ1-5	.	TGTGCCAGCAGATCGCCCCTCGGGCCCCAGCATTTT	CASRSPLGPQHF
TRBV20-1	few	TRBJ2-7	TRBD2	TGCAGTGCTAGAGCTGGTCGGGTAGCGGGAGACGAGCAGTACTTC	CSARAGRVAGDEQYF
TRBV19	.	TRBJ2-7	.	TGTGCCAGTAGTATAGATAAGGGCTACGAGCAGTACTTC	CASSIDKGYEQYF
TRBV6-1	.	TRBJ2-5	TRBD2	TGTGCCAGCAGTGAATATGCCGGGACTAACCAAGAGACCCAGTACTTC	CASSEYAGTNQETQYF
TRBV3-1	few	TRBJ2-7	.	TGTGCCAGCAGCCAAGTTTTAGACTCCTACGAGCAGTACTTC	CASSQVLDSYEQYF
TRBV7-9	.	TRBJ2-4	.	TGTGCCAGCAGCCCCCTCAGGCACGTCAAAAACATTCAGTACTTC	CASSPLRHVKNIQYF
TRBV12-3/TRBV12-4	many	TRBJ2-5	.	TGTGCCAGCAGTCAAGACAGGATCCAAGAGACCCAGTACTTC	CASSQDRIQETQYF
TRBV6-1	many	TRBJ2-7	TRBD1	TGTGCCAGCAGTCCCGGGACAGGTAGCTCCTACGAGCAGTACTTC	CASSPGTGSSYEQYF
TRBV12-3/TRBV12-4	many	TRBJ2-1	TRBD2	TGTGCCAGTAGCGGGAGGGTCAATGAGCAGTTCTTC	CASSGRVNEQFF
TRBV28	many	TRBJ2-5	TRBD2	TGTGCCAGCAGCTTAGGCAGCGGGAGGCAAGAGACCCAGTACTTC	CASSLGSGRQETQYF
TRBV5-6	many	TRBJ1-4	.	TGTGCCAGCAGTCTACTTCCCGGGAACAATGAAAAACTGTTTTTT	CASSLLPGNNEKLFF
TRBV28	few	TRBJ2-3	TRBD2	TGTGCCAGCAGTTCCCGACCTCAGCGGGAGGGCCGGCGTACGCAGTATTTT	CASSSRPQREGRRTQYF
TRBV16	many	TRBJ2-5	.	TGTGCCAGCAGCCAATCGCGGGAGACCCAGTACTTC	CASSQSRETQYF
TRBV20-1	.	TRBJ2-7	.	TGCAGTGCTAGGGACGGGAGACTCGCGCAGTACTTC	CSARDGRLAQYF
TRBV24-1	many	TRBJ1-1	.	TGTGCCACCAGTCAGGCCGGGGAAGCTTTCTTT	CATSQAGEAFF
TRBV27	few	TRBJ1-1	TRBD1	TGTGCCAGCGGGGACAGGGGCACTGAAGCTTTCTTT	CASGDRGTEAFF
TRBV3-1	few	TRBJ2-3	.	TGTGCCAGCAGCCAAGTCCCTGATACGCAGTATTTT	CASSQVPDTQYF
TRBV6-9	.	TRBJ2-3	TRBD1	TGTGCCAGCAGTTACCTCCCCGACAGGGCAGATACGCAGTATTTT	CASSYLPDRADTQYF
TRBV5-5	many	TRBJ2-1	.	TGTGCCAGCAGCTTGGGGTTCTCTAGCCTTAACTACAATGAGCAGTTCTTC	CASSLGFSSLNYNEQFF
TRBV7-8	few	TRBJ2-7	TRBD2	TGTGCCAGCAGCTTAACAGCGGGAGCCTACGAGCAGTACTTC	CASSLTAGAYEQYF
TRBV7-2	.	TRBJ2-1	TRBD1	TGTGCCAGCAGCTTAGTCCGGACAGGGAGCTCCTACAATGAGCAGTTCTTC	CASSLVRTGSSYNEQFF
TRBV28	few	TRBJ2-1	.	TGTGCCAGCAGTTCCCCAGGGAGGGAGCAGTTCTTC	CASSSPGREQFF
TRBV28	.	TRBJ1-5	.	TGTGCCAGCAGTCCAGAGAGGGGCAATCAGCCCCAGCATTTT	CASSPERGNQPQHF
TRBV2	.	TRBJ1-5	.	TGTGCCAGCAGCCCCAGGTCTTTACAGCCCCAGCATTTT	CASSPRSLQPQHF
TRBV12-3/TRBV12-4	few	TRBJ1-3	.	TGTGCCAGCAGCTTAAGGTCCGGAAACACCATATATTTT	CASSLRSGNTIYF
TRBV5-1	few	TRBJ1-1	.	TGCGCCAGCAGCTTCGTATGGCCCAGGGGCTCGGGGGCTTTCTTT	CASSFVWPRGSGAFF
TRBV30	.	TRBJ1-1	.	TGTGCCTGGAGTAGTGGGAGTGGTTCGGCTGAAGCTTTCTTT	CAWSSGSGSAEAFF
TRBV9	few	TRBJ1-1	.	TGTGCCAGCAGCGTAGTACCAGAGTACACTGAAGCTTTCTTT	CASSVVPEYTEAFF
TRBV11-1	.	TRBJ1-6	.	TGTGCCAGCAGTACCGGGACGGTTACTAATTCACCCCTCCACTTT	CASSTGTVTNSPLHF
TRBV5-1	.	TRBJ1-5	TRBD1	TGCGCCAGCAGCTGGACAGGGGAGGATCAGCCCCAGCATTTT	CASSWTGEDQPQHF
TRBV3-1	.	TRBJ2-2	.	TGTGCCAGCAGCCAAGATGGGCCAGGATACACCGGGGAGCTGTTTTTT	CASSQDGPGYTGELFF
TRBV9	.	TRBJ1-1	.	TGTGCCAGCAGCGTAGGCACAGGCCAGGGCACTGAAGCTTTCTTT	CASSVGTGQGTEAFF
TRBV12-3/TRBV12-4	many	TRBJ1-4	.	TGTGCCAGCAGTTTAGCGCATTGGCAATACCTGTTTTTT	CASSLAHWQYLFF
TRBV28	.	TRBJ2-1	.	TGTGCCAGCAGTTTCCCCACGGGCCTCGCCTACAATGAGCAGTTCTTC	CASSFPTGLAYNEQFF
TRBV4-2	.	TRBJ1-5	.	TGTGCCAGCAGCCAACTCGCTAGCAATCAGCCCCAGCATTTT	CASSQLASNQPQHF
TRBV5-1	.	TRBJ2-7	.	TGCGCCAGCAGCTTACAGGGGGGGGGACAAGCGTGGACCTACGAGCAGTACTTC	CASSLQGGGQAWTYEQYF
TRBV5-6	.	TRBJ2-1	.	TGTGCCAGCAGCTTTAGCGACTCCGCGGCAAGCTCCTACAATGAGCAGTTCTTC	CASSFSDSAASSYNEQFF
TRBV11-2	many	TRBJ1-1	.	TGTGCCAGCAGCTTCTTGGACAGCTACACTGAAGCTTTCTTT	CASSFLDSYTEAFF
TRBV6-2/TRBV6-3	.	TRBJ2-2	.	TGTGCCAGCAGCCGTAGCTGGGAGCTGTTTTTT	CASSRSWELFF
TRBV29-1	many	TRBJ2-5	.	TGCAGCGTTGGGGAGATGGCTATACAAGAGACCCAGTACTTC	CSVGEMAIQETQYF
TRBV12-3/TRBV12-4	.	TRBJ2-1	TRBD1	TGTGCCAGCAGATCCGGGACAGGGGACAATGAGCAGTTCTTC	CASRSGTGDNEQFF
TRBV2	many	TRBJ2-6	.	TGTGCCAGCACCCCCGAAGCGGGTGGCGGGGCCAACGTCCTGACTTTC	CASTPEAGGGANVLTF
TRBV3-1	.	TRBJ1-4	.	TGTGCCAGCAGCCAAGACGCAGCAACTAATAAAAAACTGTTTTTT	CASSQDAATNKKLFF
TRBV7-8	many	TRBJ1-5	.	TGTGCCAGCAGCTTAGCTAGGGCACCTGGCAATCAGCCCCAGCATTTT	CASSLARAPGNQPQHF
TRBV3-1	.	TRBJ2-2	TRBD2	TGTGCCAGCAGCCAACGGCTAGCGGGAGGGCCGCCCGGGGAGCTGTTTTTT	CASSQRLAGGPPGELFF
TRBV7-9	.	TRBJ1-3	.	TGTGCCAGCAGCCCCCCCCCGGGGGGTGGAAACACCATATATTTT	CASSPPPGGGNTIYF
TRBV12-3/TRBV12-4	many	TRBJ1-1	.	TGTGCCAGCAGTTTCCTTCTTTCCCCTCCTGAAGCTTTCTTT	CASSFLLSPPEAFF
TRBV5-1	few	TRBJ1-6	.	TGCGCCAGCAGCTTGGAGTACCGGGACATCGTTAATTCACCCCTCCACTTT	CASSLEYRDIVNSPLHF
TRBV14	.	TRBJ1-5	TRBD1	TGTGCCAGCAGCCAAGAAAGGACAGGGGGACCATATAGCAATCAGCCCCAGCATTTT	CASSQERTGGPYSNQPQHF
TRBV6-1	.	TRBJ1-1	TRBD1	TGTGCCAGCAGGGGACAGGTTCACACTGAAGCTTTCTTT	CASRGQVHTEAFF
TRBV6-1	.	TRBJ2-7	.	TGTGCCAGCAGTGAAGTAGATTACGAGCAGTACTTC	CASSEVDYEQYF
TRBV28	once	TRBJ2-1	.	TGTGCCAGCAGTTTAATGGGCGGGATGAGCTCCTACAATGAGCAGTTCTTC	CASSLMGGMSSYNEQFF
TRBV28	many	TRBJ2-5	.	TGTGCCAGCAGTTTCGGACAGTCTGACACCCAGTACTTC	CASSFGQSDTQYF